The entry below gives a single TCR beta chain sequence along with its context. The CDR3 has 14 residues. Losses at the gene ends were 5 bases for V and 3 bases for J; bases not matched to a gene: 0. Germline V lookup: CDR1 KGHDR, CDR2 SFDVKD. This sample is drawn from a study of control samples from healthy donors and cancer patients. Sequencing used immunoSEQ multiplex PCR; TCRdb keeps in-frame clones, though not all of them. The sample consists of some 45,000 clones, 83% of them appearing once. The chain carries TRBV24-1 and TRBJ2-1; 10 nucleotides line up with TRBD2. This TCR derives from a man between 60 and 70 years old in good health. Input material: blood. For the CDR3, the DNA is TGTGCCACCAGTGGGACTAGCGGCTACAATGAGCAGTTCTTC. Translation: CATSGTSGYNEQFF.